This T cell receptor beta chain appears in the sequencing data of a study of identical twins. Study results and limitations: Twins showed weaker excess sharing in their beta out-of-frame sequences.

Concerning this clonotype itself: Its antigen is unidentified.

Germline values: CDR1 KGHSH, CDR2 LQKENI. The CDR3 covers 15 residues. Trimming left V 6 bases short and J 0 bases short, with 15 bases between. TCRdb called the 5' RACE reads again in MiXCR, with one record for every CDR3 protein. Among fewer than 500,000 distinct CDR3 sequences, roughly 24% were seen once, and the ten largest hold about 2.7%. This sample was also put to use in a study of T cells expressing NK-cell markers. According to that study: Sorted CD3+CD56+NKG2C+, CD3+CD56+NKG2C- and CD3+CD56-NKG2C+ T-cell subsets were beta-chain profiled. The HCMV specificity of the expanded NKG2C+ T cell clones stayed unresolved.

This TCR came from a woman younger than 30 in good health. The V gene is TRBV18, the J gene TRBJ2-7, with unresolved D. Input material: CD4+ T cells sorted from blood. The DNA for the CDR3 is TGTGCCAGCTCGTCCGGCCTCTCTAGCTCCTACGAGCAGTACTTC. Translating gives CASSSGLSSSYEQYF. Supplemented by reference TRBV18 and TRBJ2-7, the full variable domain reads NAGVMQNPRHLVRRRGQEARLRCSPMKGHSHVYWYRQLPEEGLKFMVYLQKENIIDESGMPKERFSAEFPKEGPSILRIQQVVRGDSAAYFCASSSGLSSSYEQYFGPGTRLTVT.